This T cell receptor beta chain was recovered during a study of cytomegalovirus exposure and HLA in healthy donors. Whole-study results and caveats: Earlier analysis yielded a pattern in which most TCR beta V segments were productive about 90% or about 30% of the time.

As regards this clone: The target antigen is unknown.

CDR3 size: 15 residues. Germline CDR1 MNHEY, CDR2 SMNVEV (reference sequence). The V end was cut by 5 bases, the J end by 5 bases, with 18 bases between. This PCR relied on a set of 60 Vbeta primers and 13 Jbeta primers. Sequencing was performed with immunoSEQ multiplex PCR; in TCRdb, only in-frame clones are kept and a portion is missing. The sample includes fewer than 250,000 clones, approximately 80% of them seen just once. The specimen was PBMCs. The genes are TRBV27 and TRBJ1-2, with D perhaps matching TRBD1 (5 bases). The TCR comes from a male donor in good health and CMV-seronegative. The CDR3 nucleotides read TGTGCCAGCAGTCGCCTCGACAGCCAATTATATGGCTACACCTTC. This translates into CASSRLDSQLYGYTF.